These T cell receptor beta chains were read from a single sample in a study of technical replicates of blood from several donors. Clones were sequenced by immunoSEQ multiplex PCR, and TCRdb holds only the in-frame ones, with some missing. The sample lists approximately 89,000 clones, about 94% occurring once. Sequenced sample: T cells isolated from PBMCs. The receptor set was obtained from a human donor in good health. Each CDR3 is given with its conserved first and last residue. D genes are given only for firm matches. Clone size appears in some rows only: once, few, many, or a class for an expanded clone.

j_call clone_size v_call d_call cdr3_aa cdr3_nt
TRBJ1-1 . TRBV6-5 . CASSYSNQGGEAFF TGTGCCAGCAGTTACTCGAATCAGGGCGGTGAAGCTTTCTTT
TRBJ2-7 . TRBV11-2 TRBD1 CASSPIARDRLNYEQYF TGTGCCAGCAGCCCGATCGCCCGGGACAGGCTGAACTACGAGCAGTACTTC
TRBJ2-3 . TRBV6-5 TRBD1 CASSYSGQDHTDTQYF TGTGCCAGCAGTTACTCGGGACAGGACCACACAGATACGCAGTATTTT
TRBJ2-3 . TRBV27 . CASSLSTLRAQYF TGTGCCAGCAGTTTATCGACTCTCCGGGCGCAGTATTTT
TRBJ2-7 . TRBV19 TRBD2 CASSIDSGSRYEQYF TGTGCCAGTAGTATAGACAGCGGGAGTCGGTACGAGCAGTACTTC
TRBJ2-3 . TRBV5-6 . CASSYQDTQYF TGTGCCAGCAGCTATCAAGATACGCAGTATTTT
TRBJ1-4 once TRBV19 . CASSIDSRSYRNELFF TGTGCCAGTAGTATAGATTCGAGGTCCTACCGAAATGAACTGTTTTTT
TRBJ2-6 . TRBV9 TRBD2 CASSAPGTSTGANVLTF TGTGCCAGCAGCGCACCCGGGACTAGCACTGGGGCCAACGTCCTGACTTTC
TRBJ1-4 few TRBV6-1 . CASRGTTGEKLFF TGTGCCAGCAGGGGAACTACAGGGGAAAAACTGTTTTTT
TRBJ2-2 few TRBV14 . CASSQRTLSGELFF TGTGCCAGCAGCCAAAGGACTCTCAGCGGGGAGCTGTTTTTT
TRBJ1-2 . TRBV12-5 TRBD1 CASGLGDSNYGYTF TGTGCTAGTGGACTTGGGGACAGCAACTATGGCTACACCTTC
TRBJ1-1 . TRBV5-6 . CASSLGAGFARTEAFF TGTGCCAGCAGCTTGGGGGCAGGATTCGCGCGTACTGAAGCTTTCTTT
TRBJ1-5 . TRBV6-1 TRBD1 CASSEGTVSNQPQHF TGTGCCAGCAGCGAAGGGACAGTTAGCAATCAGCCCCAGCATTTT
TRBJ2-1 . TRBV9 . CASSAGLNEQFF TGTGCCAGCAGTGCGGGGCTAAATGAGCAGTTCTTC
TRBJ1-2 . TRBV6-1 . CASSGARGPEGYGYTF TGTGCCAGCAGTGGGGCCCGGGGTCCGGAGGGCTATGGCTACACCTTC
TRBJ1-2 . TRBV19 . CASSSQLRGYTF TGTGCCAGTAGTTCACAGTTACGAGGCTACACCTTC
TRBJ2-5 once TRBV5-1 . CASSWARQETQYF TGCGCCAGCAGCTGGGCACGCCAAGAGACCCAGTACTTC
TRBJ1-2 once TRBV19 TRBD1 CASRDRADGGYTF TGTGCCAGTAGGGACAGGGCAGACGGTGGCTACACCTTC
TRBJ1-2 . TRBV2 . CASTVSRAGGYTF TGTGCCAGCACTGTCTCCAGGGCCGGTGGCTACACCTTC
TRBJ2-2 . TRBV5-1 . CASSIGRAGELFF TGCGCCAGCAGCATTGGGAGAGCCGGGGAGCTGTTTTTT
TRBJ1-4 once TRBV5-6 TRBD1 CASSLIGTGDEKLFF TGTGCCAGCAGCTTGATTGGGACAGGGGATGAAAAACTGTTTTTT
TRBJ2-7 once TRBV4-2 TRBD2 CASSPILAGGYEQYF TGTGCCAGCAGCCCGATATTAGCGGGGGGGTACGAGCAGTACTTC
TRBJ1-1 . TRBV7-3 . CASSRGDPLVGTEAFF TGTGCCAGCAGCCGGGGGGACCCTCTAGTGGGGACTGAAGCTTTCTTT
TRBJ2-1 . TRBV28 . CASSLGEGSDNEQFF TGTGCCAGCAGTTTAGGAGAGGGCTCAGACAATGAGCAGTTCTTC
TRBJ2-3 . TRBV9 . CASSVGLSTDTQYF TGTGCCAGCAGCGTAGGACTGAGCACAGATACGCAGTATTTT
TRBJ2-7 . TRBV6-5 . CASRGGTGSSYEQYF TGTGCCAGCAGAGGAGGGACCGGAAGCTCCTACGAGCAGTACTTC
TRBJ2-7 . TRBV18 TRBD1 CASSPLQPRDRDEQYF TGTGCCAGCTCACCCCTACAACCCAGAGACAGGGACGAGCAGTACTTC
TRBJ1-5 . TRBV30 . CAWSDKVGYSNQPQHF TGTGCCTGGAGTGATAAGGTGGGCTATAGCAATCAGCCCCAGCATTTT
TRBJ2-7 . TRBV10-2 . CASSPSYEQYF TGCGCCAGCTCTCCGTCCTACGAGCAGTACTTC
TRBJ1-5 . TRBV2 . CASSERGGTGQPQHF TGTGCCAGCAGTGAAAGAGGAGGTACGGGTCAGCCCCAGCATTTT
TRBJ2-7 once TRBV2 TRBD2 CASWDYSYEQYF TGTGCCAGTTGGGACTACTCCTACGAGCAGTACTTC
TRBJ1-1 . TRBV5-1 . CASSFRDTNTEAFF TGCGCCAGCAGCTTCCGGGACACGAACACTGAAGCTTTCTTT
TRBJ1-2 . TRBV19 TRBD1 CASSIRGTGWIFYGYTF TGTGCCAGTAGTATAAGGGGGACAGGGTGGATTTTCTATGGCTACACCTTC